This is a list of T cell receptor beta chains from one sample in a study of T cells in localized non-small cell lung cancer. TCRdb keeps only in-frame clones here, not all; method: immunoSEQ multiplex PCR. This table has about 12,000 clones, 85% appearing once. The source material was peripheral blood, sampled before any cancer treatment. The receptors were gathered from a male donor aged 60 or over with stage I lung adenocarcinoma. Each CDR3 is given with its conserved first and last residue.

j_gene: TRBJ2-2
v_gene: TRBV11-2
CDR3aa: CASSWAAGPNTGELFF

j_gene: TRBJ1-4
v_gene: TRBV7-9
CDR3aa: CASNGGVSAPRELFF

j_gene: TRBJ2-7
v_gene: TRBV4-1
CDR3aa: CASSQHLAYEQYF

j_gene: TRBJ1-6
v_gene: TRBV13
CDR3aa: CASSLQGYNSPLHF

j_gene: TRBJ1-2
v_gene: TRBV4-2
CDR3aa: CASSLDTQGMGYTF

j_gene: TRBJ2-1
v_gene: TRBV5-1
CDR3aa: CASSPGTGVSRNEQFF

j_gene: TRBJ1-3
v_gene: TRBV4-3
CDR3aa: CASSQDGGRIAGNTIYF

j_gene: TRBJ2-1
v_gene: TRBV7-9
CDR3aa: CASSVVWRGAGEQFF

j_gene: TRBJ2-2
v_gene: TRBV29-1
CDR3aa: CSVVGTGELFF

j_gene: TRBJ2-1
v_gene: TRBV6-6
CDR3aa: CASSSIAGGLNEQFF

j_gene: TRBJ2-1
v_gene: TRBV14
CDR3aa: CASSQGQVLVDEQFF

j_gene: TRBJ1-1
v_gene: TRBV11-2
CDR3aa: CASSSTGGETEAFF

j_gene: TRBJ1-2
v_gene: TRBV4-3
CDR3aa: CASSQGRDRGLQNYGYTF

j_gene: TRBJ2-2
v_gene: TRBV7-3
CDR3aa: CASSTRGQGHGELFF

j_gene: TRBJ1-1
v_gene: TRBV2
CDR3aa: CASSAQGITEAFF

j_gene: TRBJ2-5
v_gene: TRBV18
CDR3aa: CASSPRQEETQYF

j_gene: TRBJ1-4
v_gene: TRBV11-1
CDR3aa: CASSLGRQGPEKLFF

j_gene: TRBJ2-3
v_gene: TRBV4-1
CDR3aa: CASSHGTSGYTQYF

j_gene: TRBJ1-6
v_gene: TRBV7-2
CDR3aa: CASSLDRGGSPLHF

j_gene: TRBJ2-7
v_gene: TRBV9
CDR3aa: CASSVGTGVYEQYF

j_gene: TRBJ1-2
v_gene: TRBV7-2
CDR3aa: CASSLALGAGNYGYTF

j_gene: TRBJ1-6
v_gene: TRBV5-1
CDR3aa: CASSPLQGVSAPLHF